There are many counts of the clone carrying this T cell receptor beta chain. Its specificity is not known. Germline loops: CDR1 SEHNR, CDR2 FQNEAQ (reference sequence). The ends were cut back, 5 bases at V and 3 bases at J, with 8 bases in the middle. The CDR3 consists of 12 residues. The sample is drawn from a study of T cells in Graves' hyperthyroidism and ophthalmopathy. Study summary: At the time of initial diagnosis and before any treatment, peripheral blood was collected.

Uncontrolled infection, other autoimmune disease, pregnancy and lactation each barred patients from inclusion. Amplification yielded TCR beta CDR3 regions, with RNA transcripts as the source. First-round RT-PCR of the TCR CDR3 relied on the HTBI primer set. TCRdb called the multiplex PCR reads again in MiXCR, with one record for every CDR3 protein. The sample has about 420,000 distinct CDR3 sequences, 15% to 18% seen once. Overall study findings and caveats: Most clonotypes that expanded in the thyroid above 0.001 also showed up in blood.

The TCR originated in a woman in her late teens or twenties with Graves' hyperthyroidism. Material: blood. The genes are TRBV7-9 and TRBJ2-7; D unclear. The CDR3, as DNA: TGTGCCAGCAGCCGTGGGCTCTACGAGCAGTACTTC. Amino acids: CASSRGLYEQYF. Full variable domain (missing parts from reference TRBV7-9 and TRBJ2-7): DTGVSQNPRHKITKRGQNVTFRCDPISEHNRLYWYRQTLGQGPEFLTYFQNEAQLEKSRLLSDRFSAERPKGSFSTLEIQRTEQGDSAMYLCASSRGLYEQYFGPGTRLTVT.